A selection of T cell receptor beta chains follows, all from one sample in a study of blood T cell repertoires in COVID-19. Method: immunoSEQ multiplex PCR; TCRdb's copy keeps in-frame clones and lacks some. This sample has around 150,000 clones; 78% occur once, and the top ten carry approximately 11%. Sample: peripheral blood. These receptors all stem from a man aged 55 to 70 who had recovered from COVID-19. CDR3s include the opening cysteine and the closing phenylalanine or tryptophan. The D gene is left open where the match is weak. Only some rows state a clone size, as once, few, many or a class for expanded clones.

>TRBJ2-1|NA|once|TRBV11-2
CASSRPRPKNEQFF
TGTGCCAGCAGTCGGCCGCGGCCAAAAAATGAGCAGTTCTTC
>TRBJ1-5|NA|NA|TRBV19
CASSIGRQKYSNQPQHF
TGTGCCAGTAGTATAGGAAGACAGAAATATAGCAATCAGCCCCAGCATTTT
>TRBJ1-4|NA|NA|TRBV18
CASSPEQTNEKLFF
TGTGCCAGCTCACCTGAGCAAACTAATGAAAAACTGTTTTTT
>TRBJ2-2|NA|few|TRBV7-2
CASSQHRASGLRSGELFF
TGTGCCAGCAGCCAACATCGGGCCTCGGGACTCCGGTCGGGGGAGCTGTTTTTT
>TRBJ1-3|NA|NA|TRBV7-2
CASSSGQLASGNTIYF
TGTGCCAGCAGCTCAGGACAGCTAGCTTCTGGAAACACCATATATTTT
>TRBJ2-2|NA|NA|TRBV7-7
CASSPDRSTGELFF
TGTGCTAGCAGCCCGGACAGATCCACGGGGGAGCTGTTTTTT
>TRBJ1-2|NA|NA|TRBV7-2
CASSLRQDYGYTF
TGTGCCAGCAGCCTCAGACAAGACTATGGCTACACCTTC
>TRBJ1-5|NA|NA|TRBV3-1/TRBV3-2
CASSQAGTNQPQHF
TGTGCCAGCAGCCAAGCAGGCACAAATCAGCCCCAGCATTTT
>TRBJ2-5|NA|NA|TRBV4-2
CASSHPNQETQYF
TGTGCCAGCAGCCACCCAAACCAAGAGACCCAGTACTTC
>TRBJ2-3|NA|NA|TRBV28
CASIYRVGTDTQYF
TGTGCCAGCATTTACAGGGTAGGAACAGATACGCAGTATTTT
>TRBJ2-2|NA|NA|TRBV6-6
CASSYTGTTGELFF
TGTGCCAGCAGTTATACCGGGACAACCGGGGAGCTGTTTTTT
>TRBJ1-2|NA|NA|TRBV6-2/TRBV6-3
CASSKQSYYGYTF
TGTGCCAGCAGCAAACAGTCGTACTATGGCTACACCTTC
>TRBJ1-2|NA|NA|TRBV9
CASSVSGGRYTF
TGTGCCAGCAGCGTATCGGGAGGACGCTACACCTTC
>TRBJ1-5|NA|NA|TRBV6-2/TRBV6-3
CASSPGNSNQPQHF
TGTGCCAGCAGTCCAGGGAATAGCAATCAGCCCCAGCATTTT
>TRBJ1-1|TRBD1|NA|TRBV7-9
CASSVSIGGGNTEAFF
TGTGCCAGCAGCGTCTCAATAGGGGGCGGAAACACTGAAGCTTTCTTT
>TRBJ2-2|TRBD1|few|TRBV6-2/TRBV6-3
CASSRDRRTNTGELFF
TGTGCCAGCAGCAGGGACAGGCGGACGAACACCGGGGAGCTGTTTTTT
>TRBJ1-2|TRBD1|once|TRBV10-3
CAISDNRGASENYGYTF
TGTGCCATCAGCGATAACAGGGGGGCTAGTGAGAACTATGGCTACACCTTC
>TRBJ1-2|NA|NA|TRBV18
CASSHRREHGYTF
TGTGCCAGCTCACACCGGCGGGAACATGGCTACACCTTC
>TRBJ2-7|TRBD2|NA|TRBV5-6
CASSSSGTSRFYEQYF
TGTGCCAGCAGCTCATCCGGGACTAGCAGATTCTACGAGCAGTACTTC
>TRBJ2-3|NA|NA|TRBV5-1
CASSSHGRARPDTQYF
TGCGCCAGCAGCTCCCACGGGAGAGCAAGACCAGATACGCAGTATTTT
>TRBJ1-2|TRBD1|few|TRBV30
CAWSYPGQGANYGYTF
TGTGCCTGGAGCTACCCGGGACAGGGAGCTAACTATGGCTACACCTTC